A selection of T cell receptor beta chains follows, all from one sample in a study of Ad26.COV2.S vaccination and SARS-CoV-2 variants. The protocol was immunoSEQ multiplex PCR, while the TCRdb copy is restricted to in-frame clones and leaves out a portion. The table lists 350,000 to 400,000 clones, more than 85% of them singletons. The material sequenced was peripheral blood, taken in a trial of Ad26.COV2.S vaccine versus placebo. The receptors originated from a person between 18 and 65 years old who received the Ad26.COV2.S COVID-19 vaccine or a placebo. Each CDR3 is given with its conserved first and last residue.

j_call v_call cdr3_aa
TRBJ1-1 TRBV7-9 CASSLTGIEAFF
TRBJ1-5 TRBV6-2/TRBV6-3 CASSFGTLNQPQHF
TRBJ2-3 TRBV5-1 CASSLSRQGLRTDTQYF
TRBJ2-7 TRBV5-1 CASSGWGEDEQYF
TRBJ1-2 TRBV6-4 CASSEGGSYTF
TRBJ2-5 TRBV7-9 CASSLWASTQETQYF
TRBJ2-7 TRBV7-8 CASSLDPGYSYEQYF
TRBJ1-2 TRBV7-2 CASSLNSGGDYGYTF
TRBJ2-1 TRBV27 CASSRGGPYNEQFF
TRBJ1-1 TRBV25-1 CASSEYEGYTEAFF
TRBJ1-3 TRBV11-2 CASLPVTGSSGNTIYF
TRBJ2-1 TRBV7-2 CASSWGPNNEQFF
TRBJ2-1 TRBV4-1 CASSPLARLYNEQFF
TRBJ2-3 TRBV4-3 CASSQERGRRDTQYF
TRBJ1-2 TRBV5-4 CASRRVGQGRLDYGYTF
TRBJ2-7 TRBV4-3 CASSQDTGGAHINYEQYF
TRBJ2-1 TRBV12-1 CASSGLAGGLSYNEQFF
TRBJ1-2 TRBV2 CASSRTGSNYGYTF
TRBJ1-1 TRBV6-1 CASSEATENTEAFF
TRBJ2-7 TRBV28 CASSVNLLIRNYEQYF
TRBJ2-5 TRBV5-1 CASSLEGRQGAETQYF
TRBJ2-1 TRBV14 CASSLTVYNEQFF
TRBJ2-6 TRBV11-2 CASSLVPSGFSGANVLTF